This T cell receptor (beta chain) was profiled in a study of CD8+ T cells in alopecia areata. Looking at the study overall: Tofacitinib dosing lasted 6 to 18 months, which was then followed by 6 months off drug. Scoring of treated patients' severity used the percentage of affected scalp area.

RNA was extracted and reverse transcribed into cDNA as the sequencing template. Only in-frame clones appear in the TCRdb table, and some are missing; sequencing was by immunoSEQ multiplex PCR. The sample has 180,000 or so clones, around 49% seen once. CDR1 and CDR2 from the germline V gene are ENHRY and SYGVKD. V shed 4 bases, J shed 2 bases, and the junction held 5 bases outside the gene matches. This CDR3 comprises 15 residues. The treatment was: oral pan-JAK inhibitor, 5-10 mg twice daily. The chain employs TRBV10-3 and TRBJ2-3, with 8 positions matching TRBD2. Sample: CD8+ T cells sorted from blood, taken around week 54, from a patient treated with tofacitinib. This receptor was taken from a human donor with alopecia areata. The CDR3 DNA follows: TGTGCCATCAGTGCATTAGCGGGGTTCACAGATACGCAGTATTTT. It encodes CAISALAGFTDTQYF.